Following are 8 T cell receptor beta chains from one sample sequenced in a study of blood T cells in healthy people across ages. A J-beta primer mix and a sample-barcoded 5' primer were used in a second PCR of roughly 6 to 12 cycles. From the 5' RACE reads, TCRdb called clonotypes with MiXCR, one entry per CDR3 protein. The sample lists some 1.4 million distinct CDR3 sequences, about 43% occurring once. The specimen was blood. These receptors were obtained from a young woman in good health.

This clonotype was seen more than once but under ten times. A junction end diverges from the germline sequence, so it may reflect a read error. The V and J genes are TRBV5-1 and TRBJ1-5, with 7 bases aligning to TRBD1. The CDR3 runs 14 residues. The germline V gene encodes CDR1 SGHRS and CDR2 YFSETQ. CDR3 coding DNA: TGTGCCAGCAGTTTCGGACAGGACAATCAGCCCCAGCATTTT. Encoded protein: CASSFGQDNQPQHF.

This chain links TRBV27 with TRBJ2-5; D is unclear. Trimming took 4 bases from V and 1 from J, leaving 13 bases between them. This CDR3 region has 15 residues. Germline values: CDR1 MNHEY, CDR2 SMNVEV (reference sequence). CDR3 nucleotides: TGTGCCAGCAGTTACCGGCCAGCGCTCCAAGAGACCCAGTACTTC. Translation: CASSYRPALQETQYF.

The chain joins TRBV12-3 or TRBV12-4 to TRBJ1-1; no firm D call. The CDR3 runs to 13 residues. Deletions cut 3 bases from V and 4 bases from J, with 9 bases between. DNA for the CDR3: TGTGCCAGCAGTTTTTCCCGATCCACTGAAGCTTTCTTT. Its translation: CASSFSRSTEAFF.

The gene calls are TRBV7-2 and TRBJ2-1, with 16 bases lining up with TRBD2. The end of the DNA fits TRBJ2-7 better, so the J call may be wrong. Germline V lookup: CDR1 SGHTA, CDR2 FQGNSA. CDR3 size: 15 residues. The CDR3: CASSGGLAGGPEQYF. CDR3 DNA sequence: TGTGCCAGCAGCGGGGGACTAGCGGGAGGGCCTGAGCAGTACTTC.

This rearrangement joins TRBV2 to TRBJ1-2; 8 bases match TRBD1. CDR1 is SNHLY, CDR2 FYNNEI, per germline. The V and J ends lost 5 bases and 8 bases, in that order; junction bases with no gene match: 10. The CDR3 extends over 14 amino acids. The CDR3 DNA follows: TGTGCCAGCAGTTATCAGGGGGCGACCCAAGGCTACACCTTC. Protein sequence: CASSYQGATQGYTF.

This chain uses TRBV5-1 with TRBJ1-1, with D possibly TRBD1 on 5 matching bases. The CDR3 has 12 amino acids. CDR1 SGHRS and CDR2 YFSETQ come from the germline V gene. V gave up 4 bases and J gave up 3 bases, with 7 bases separating them. The CDR3 DNA is TGCGCCAGCAGCGACAGTCACACTGAAGCTTTCTTT. Amino acid sequence: CASSDSHTEAFF.

The chain links TRBV5-1 to TRBJ1-2; tentative D call: TRBD1 (5 bases). The V gene lost 4 bases and the J gene lost 8 bases, with 18 bases spanning the gap. Germline CDR1 is SGHRS and CDR2 is YFSETQ. This CDR3 is 14 amino acids long. This chain's CDR3 is CASSPSGQGEGYTF. The CDR3, as DNA: TGCGCCAGCAGCCCCTCCGGGCAGGGAGAAGGCTACACCTTC. The full variable domain, its missing parts supplied by reference TRBV5-1 and TRBJ1-2, is KAGVTQTPRYLIKTRGQQVTLSCSPISGHRSVSWYQQTPGQGLQFLFEYFSETQRNKGNFPGRFSGRQFSNSRSEMNVSTLELGDSALYLCASSPSGQGEGYTFGSGTRLTVV.

The J gene is TRBJ2-3, the V gene TRBV7-9, with 7 bases identical to TRBD2. Germline V gene sequence: CDR1 SEHNR, CDR2 FQNEAQ (reference sequence). There are 15 residues in the CDR3. The V segment lost 7 bases and the J segment 1 base; nucleotides outside the gene matches: 8. The CDR3 nucleotides read TGTGCCAGCACTTGGGACCGGGGGGGCACAGATACGCAGTATTTT. Its protein product is CASTWDRGGTDTQYF.